This passage covers 26 T cell receptor beta chains from one sample sequenced in a study of blood T cell repertoires in COVID-19 (dated by TCRdb to between 2020 and 2021). The library was obtained by the immunoSEQ multiplex PCR assay. TCRdb mirrors the immuneACCESS table, restricted to in-frame sequences. Some clones are absent from its copies; in checked studies, under half trace to an unresolved V gene, and the reason for the others is unknown. The sample table records a few hundred thousand clones; around 89% of these occur just once. The biggest ten clones account for roughly 1.2% of the sample. Sequencing used PBMCs or T cells enriched from blood (not recorded which). All receptors derive from a woman under 30 who had recovered from COVID-19.

This chain connects TRBV3-1 (or the pseudogene TRBV3-2) to TRBJ1-2; TRBD1 matches 7 bases. The V segment lost 4 bases and the J segment 3 bases; nucleotides outside the gene matches: 2. This CDR3 is built from 13 residues. CDR1 and CDR2 (germline): LGHDT, YNNKEL (reference sequence). The CDR3 reads CASSRDSYYGYTF. CDR3 nucleotides: TGTGCCAGCAGCCGGGACAGCTACTATGGCTACACCTTC.

This clone showed up just once. The chain couples TRBV4-2 to TRBJ1-2, with D possibly being TRBD1 (6 bases). In germline, CDR1 is LGHNA, CDR2 YNFKEQ. V was clipped by 6 bases and J by 5 bases, with 22 bases between them. This CDR3 contains 16 residues. This CDR3 reads CASSPKVVWTDYGYTF. The CDR3 nucleotides are TGTGCCAGCAGTCCCAAGGTTGTGTGGACAGATTATGGCTACACCTTC.

The chain recombines TRBV5-1 with TRBJ1-1; 12 bases are shared with TRBD1. V lost 4 bases and J lost 4; bases outside the gene matches: 5. Germline CDR1 reads SGHRS; CDR2 reads YFSETQ. This CDR3 contains 15 residues. The CDR3 bases are TGCGCCAGCAGCCCAGGGACAGGGGGCAGCACTGAAGCTTTCTTT. Its protein product is CASSPGTGGSTEAFF.

The V and J genes are TRBV19 and TRBJ1-5, with 9 bases identical to TRBD1. Germline CDR1 is LNHDA and CDR2 is SQIVND (reference sequence). The CDR3 loop spans 18 amino acids. J was trimmed by 4 bases and V by 8 bases; bases with no gene match: 18. DNA of the CDR3: TGTGCCAGTCGTAAGAGGACAGGGGACTTACAGTTGAATCAGCCCCAGCATTTT. Protein: CASRKRTGDLQLNQPQHF.

V usage is TRBV28 and J usage is TRBJ2-3; TRBD2 agrees at 7 bases. Germline CDR1 MDHEN, CDR2 SYDVKM. This CDR3 region has 15 residues. J gave up 0 bases and V 6 bases, and 6 bases lay outside the gene matches. CDR3 coding DNA: TGTGCCAGCAGCCCCGGGCGGGGGAGCACAGATACGCAGTATTTT. The encoded protein is CASSPGRGSTDTQYF.

This chain uses TRBV7-9 with TRBJ1-2; the match to TRBD1 covers 10 bases. The V gene's germline CDR1 is SEHNR and CDR2 FQNEAQ (reference sequence). V lost 4 bases and J lost 7; bases outside the gene matches: 12. This CDR3 contains 16 residues. The CDR3 nucleotides read TGTGCCAGCAGCTCGCGCGGGGACAGGGGATCCACTGGCTACACCTTC. As protein: CASSSRGDRGSTGYTF.

A word on this clone: Within the sample, other DNA sequences also encode this same CDR3. V and J are TRBV9 and TRBJ2-7; no definite D call. V was shortened by 2 bases and J by 1 base, with 7 bases between the two germline ends. This CDR3 region has 13 residues. Germline V lookup: CDR1 SGDLS, CDR2 YYNGEE. The CDR3 loop reads CASSVTGSYEQYF. Here the CDR3 DNA reads TGTGCCAGCAGCGTTACGGGTTCCTACGAGCAGTACTTC.

CDR3 residues: CASSQDGTDHEQYF. CDR3 nucleotides: TGCGCCAGCAGCCAAGATGGAACAGATCACGAGCAGTACTTC. The chain links TRBV4-3 to TRBJ2-7, with D unclear. Germline values: CDR1 LGHNA, CDR2 YSLEER. CDR3 length: 14 residues. V lost 0 bases to trimming and J lost 5 bases, with 11 bases between them.

The chain joins TRBV9 to TRBJ1-4; TRBD1 matches at 7 bases. The V and J ends lost 4 bases and 8 bases, in that order; junction bases with no gene match: 8. Per the germline V gene, CDR1 is SGDLS and CDR2 is YYNGEE. The CDR3 is 14 residues long. The CDR3 protein is CASSPTGHPEKLFF. The CDR3 nucleotides are TGTGCCAGCAGCCCGACAGGGCACCCCGAAAAACTGTTTTTT.

This clone has a single count. This sequence joins TRBV6-5 and TRBJ2-7; D might be TRBD2 (6 bases). Trimming shortened V by 6 bases and J by 3 bases, and 9 bases separated the two germline ends. The CDR3 spans 12 residues. The germline gives CDR1 MNHEY, CDR2 SVGAGI. CDR3 sequence reads: CASRGGGYEQYF. The CDR3, as DNA: TGTGCCAGCAGGGGGGGAGGCTACGAGCAGTACTTC.

The J gene is TRBJ2-1, the V gene TRBV11-2; D possibly corresponds to TRBD1 (7 bases). Looked up from germline, CDR1 is SGHAT and CDR2 is FQNNGV. The CDR3 is made up of 17 amino acids. Trimming left V 3 bases short and J 3 bases short, with 18 bases between. This chain's CDR3 is CASSLGYRRGHYNEQFF. CDR3 coding DNA: TGTGCCAGCAGCTTGGGCTACCGGAGGGGGCACTACAATGAGCAGTTCTTC.

The CDR3 loop is CASGLVPKSQPTGELFF. The DNA of the CDR3 is TGTGCTAGTGGTTTGGTACCGAAATCACAGCCTACCGGGGAGCTGTTTTTT. This chain connects TRBV12-5 to TRBJ2-2, with unresolved D. The CDR3 consists of 17 residues. V gave up 0 bases and J gave up 5 bases, with 16 bases separating them. Per germline, CDR1 LGHNT and CDR2 FRNRAP. Drawing the rest from reference TRBV12-5 and TRBJ2-2, the complete variable domain is DARVTQTPRHKVTEMGQEVTMRCQPILGHNTVFWYRQTMMQGLELLAYFRNRAPLDDSGMPKDRFSAEMPDATLATLKIQPSEPRDSAVYFCASGLVPKSQPTGELFFGEGSRLTVL.

The CDR3 DNA reads as TGTGCCAGCTCACCTCGGGATTTACCCTACGAGCAGTACTTC. It specifies CASSPRDLPYEQYF. The genes are TRBV18 and TRBJ2-7; TRBD2 might be the D (5 bases). Trimming cost V 3 bases and J 2 bases, with 11 bases left between them. This CDR3 spans 14 amino acids. Germline V lookup: CDR1 KGHSH, CDR2 LQKENI. The full variable domain, completed using reference TRBV18 and TRBJ2-7, is NAGVMQNPRHLVRRRGQEARLRCSPMKGHSHVYWYRQLPEEGLKFMVYLQKENIIDESGMPKERFSAEFPKEGPSILRIQQVVRGDSAAYFCASSPRDLPYEQYFGPGTRLTVT.

This clone has just one count. The J gene is TRBJ1-2, the V gene TRBV25-1; tentatively, D is TRBD1 (6 bases). V was pared by 2 bases and J by 4 bases, with 11 bases between. Germline assignment: CDR1 MGHDK and CDR2 SYGVNS. The CDR3 is made up of 14 amino acids. CDR3 in amino acids: CASSERTETYGYTF. The CDR3 region has the DNA TGTGCCAGCAGTGAAAGGACAGAAACCTATGGCTACACCTTC.

Here the CDR3 reads CASSPAGSIEKLFF. DNA of the CDR3: TGTGCCAGCAGCCCCGCAGGGTCGATAGAAAAACTGTTTTTT. The chain is built from TRBV7-2 and TRBJ1-4; D might be TRBD1 (5 bases). This CDR3 has 14 residues. Per the germline V gene, CDR1 is SGHTA and CDR2 is FQGNSA. Trimming pared 5 bases from V and 8 bases from J, leaving 15 bases between. Based on the CDR3 plus reference TRBV7-2 and TRBJ1-4, the full variable domain is GAGVSQSPSNKVTEKGKDVELRCDPISGHTALYWYRQSLGQGLEFLIYFQGNSAPDKSGLPSDRFSAERTGGSVSTLTIQRTQQEDSAVYLCASSPAGSIEKLFFGSGTQLSVL.

The chain joins TRBV29-1 to TRBJ2-5; D not resolved. CDR3 length: 10 residues. The germline V gene encodes CDR1 SQVTM and CDR2 ANQGSEA. V lost 7 bases and J 5 bases, leaving 8 bases between the germline ends. The chain's CDR3 is CSGGGETQYF. CDR3 nucleotide sequence: TGCAGCGGCGGTGGGGAGACCCAGTACTTC.

The V call is TRBV19, the J call TRBJ2-2; 7 bases map to TRBD2. Germline CDR1 is LNHDA and CDR2 is SQIVND (reference sequence). J lost 7 bases, V lost 1 base, and 6 bases had no gene match. This CDR3 has 15 amino acids. DNA of the CDR3: TGTGCCAGTAGTATAGGGCGGAGCGGGGACGGGGAGCTGTTTTTT. Protein sequence: CASSIGRSGDGELFF.

Here the CDR3 reads CASSPTGKSYEQYF. CDR3 coding DNA: TGCGCCAGCAGCCCGACAGGGAAATCGTACGAGCAGTACTTC. The V and J genes are TRBV4-1 and TRBJ2-7, with 7 bases that match TRBD1. The germline V gene encodes CDR1 MGHRA and CDR2 YSYEKL. This CDR3 is 14 amino acids long. Unmatched junction bases numbered 7, after V lost 4 bases and J lost 4 bases.

The gene calls are TRBV12-3 or TRBV12-4 and TRBJ2-1, with 7 bases identical to TRBD1. J gave up 10 bases and V 6 bases, and 3 bases lay outside the gene matches. The length of the CDR3 is 11 residues. This CDR3 is CASRWGQEQFF. As DNA, the CDR3 is TGTGCCAGCAGATGGGGACAGGAGCAGTTCTTC.

This chain joins TRBV28 and TRBJ1-6, with TRBD1 as a possible D gene (6 bases). Trimming shortened V by 7 bases and J by 14 bases, and 24 bases separated the two germline ends. The CDR3 loop spans 15 amino acids. Germline CDR1 reads MDHEN; CDR2 reads SYDVKM. The CDR3, as DNA: TGTGCCAGCACCTTTAGGACGGGGGGCCCAATTACCCTCCACTTT. The encoded protein is CASTFRTGGPITLHF.

The chain is built from TRBV5-5 and TRBJ1-5; D ambiguous. Trimming shortened V by 2 bases and J by 2 bases, and 11 bases separated the two germline ends. CDR1 is SGHKS and CDR2 is YYEKEE in the germline V gene (reference sequence). The CDR3 sequence is 15 residues long. Here the CDR3 reads CASSFLKAGNQPQHF. DNA for the CDR3: TGTGCCAGCAGCTTCCTTAAAGCGGGCAATCAGCCCCAGCATTTT.

This clone has just one count. The gene calls are TRBV10-3 and TRBJ2-3; D ambiguous. Germline lookup yields CDR1 ENHRY and CDR2 SYGVKD. V was cut by 8 bases and J by 0 bases, with 9 bases left in between. CDR3 length equals 13 residues. CDR3 DNA: TGTGCCATCGGCGGAACTAGCACAGATACGCAGTATTTT. Protein sequence: CAIGGTSTDTQYF.

V gene TRBV29-1 combines with J gene TRBJ2-1; tentatively, D is TRBD1 (6 bases). The V end lost 7 bases, the J end lost 8 bases, and 15 bases lay between the germline ends. Germline V gene data show CDR1 as SQVTM and CDR2 as ANQGSEA. The CDR3 is 12 residues long. CDR3 DNA: TGCAGCGGAAAGACAGGCTGGGATGAGCAGTTCTTC. It specifies CSGKTGWDEQFF.

V gene TRBV28 combines with J gene TRBJ2-3; D unresolved. This CDR3 contains 13 residues. CDR1 MDHEN and CDR2 SYDVKM come from the germline V gene. V was pared by 6 bases and J by 1 base, with 8 bases between. DNA of the CDR3: TGTGCCAGCAGACGGGTAGGCACAGATACGCAGTATTTT. Residues: CASRRVGTDTQYF.

This rearrangement joins TRBV3-1 (or the pseudogene TRBV3-2) to TRBJ2-2; 7 bases agree with TRBD2. Trimming removed 5 bases from V and 0 bases from J; junction bases left unmatched: 6. This CDR3 is built from 16 residues. In germline, CDR1 is LGHDT, CDR2 YNNKEL (reference sequence). CDR3 in amino acids: CASSGGSGANTGELFF. Written as DNA, the CDR3 is TGTGCCAGCAGCGGAGGGAGCGGGGCGAACACCGGGGAGCTGTTTTTT.

The chain joins TRBV7-9 to TRBJ2-6; TRBD1 matches at 7 bases. V shed 5 bases and J 1 base; nucleotides not matched to a gene: 14. Germline assignment: CDR1 SEHNR and CDR2 FQNEAQ (reference sequence). CDR3 length: 19 amino acids. The CDR3 loop reads CASSARQGTGLSGANVLTF. The CDR3 DNA sequence: TGTGCCAGCAGCGCCAGACAGGGAACGGGCCTATCTGGGGCCAACGTCCTGACTTTC.